This TCR beta chain stems from a study of shared clonotypes between healthy human individuals. The repertoire was sequenced with immunoSEQ multiplex PCR; TCRdb's copy has only in-frame clones and lacks some. The sample lists 2.3 million or so clones, just over 90% seen once, with 0.39% in the top ten. V was clipped by 2 bases and J by 6 bases, with 6 bases between them. Germline V gene data show CDR1 as DFQATT and CDR2 as SNEGSKA (reference sequence). The CDR3 covers 11 residues. Concerning this clone: Within the sample, other DNA sequences also encode this same CDR3.

Sequencing input: naive CD4+ T cells from PBMCs. Subset of the sample: CD45RA+ positively selected. This sequence joins TRBV20-1 and TRBJ2-3; TRBD2 might be the D (6 bases). This sequence originates from a man between 18 and 35 years old in good health. Some clones in this sample may be carry-over from other donors' samples. The CDR3 here is CSARRGDTQYF. The CDR3 bases are TGCAGTGCTAGACGGGGGGATACGCAGTATTTT.